Sequencing of this T cell receptor beta chain was carried out in a study of human T cells and chemical hapten exposure. The sample holds a few counts of this clonotype. Trimming pared 11 bases from V and 1 base from J, leaving 15 bases between. Looked up from germline, CDR1 is MNHGY and CDR2 is SVAAGI. This CDR3 has 14 residues. TCRdb ran MiXCR on the RACE reads and lists one entry per CDR3 protein. This table holds about 300,000 distinct CDR3 sequences, approximately 5.8% found once. The time point was: pre-sensitization, week 0. The treatment: therapeutic diphenylcyclopropenone sensitization with weekly scalp DPC.

This receptor was taken from a woman aged 18-30 years with alopecia areata. Some clones in this sample may be carry-over from other donors' samples. The source material was whole blood, sampled in connection with sensitization to the hapten diphenylcyclopropenone (DPC). The chain recombines TRBV6-9 with TRBJ2-4; D is possibly TRBD2 (6 bases). The CDR3 DNA is TGTGCCGGATCGACGGGGGAGGCCAAAAACATTCAGTACTTC. Translated: CAGSTGEAKNIQYF.